This T cell receptor beta chain was identified in a study of shared clonotypes between healthy human individuals. This CDR3 is 13 amino acids long. CDR1 is SGHDT, CDR2 YYEEEE, per germline. V shed 5 bases, J shed 8 bases, and the junction held 6 bases outside the gene matches. Study conclusions and caveats: Represented diversity, genetic and exposure-history alike, was limited by few donors. Tissue TCR repertoires likely differ from these blood-only repertoires. A few donors had 4% to 6.5% of their naive CD4 clonotypes in common.

Concerning this clone itself: Its target is not known.

In replicate PCRs of sorted subsets, roughly 200 ng DNA, approximately 30,000 T cell genomes, was used. The protocol was immunoSEQ multiplex PCR, while the TCRdb copy is restricted to in-frame clones and leaves out a portion. Of a few million clones listed, more than 80% were seen once; the top ten hold about 0.39%. Sequences were obtained from naive CD4+ T cells from PBMCs. Indicated subset: CD45RA+ positively selected. The chain couples TRBV5-6 to TRBJ2-2; 7 positions agree with TRBD1. The TCR was taken from a man aged 18 to 30 in good health. Some clones in this sample may be carry-over from other donors' samples. The CDR3 loop reads CASSSTGRGELFF. The CDR3 DNA sequence: TGTGCCAGCAGTTCGACAGGGAGAGGGGAGCTGTTTTTT. The variable domain in full, with the rest retrieved from reference TRBV5-6 and TRBJ2-2, is DAGVTQSPTHLIKTRGQQVTLRCSPKSGHDTVSWYQQALGQGPQFIFQYYEEEERQRGNFPDRFSGHQFPNYSSELNVNALLLGDSALYLCASSSTGRGELFFGEGSRLTVL.